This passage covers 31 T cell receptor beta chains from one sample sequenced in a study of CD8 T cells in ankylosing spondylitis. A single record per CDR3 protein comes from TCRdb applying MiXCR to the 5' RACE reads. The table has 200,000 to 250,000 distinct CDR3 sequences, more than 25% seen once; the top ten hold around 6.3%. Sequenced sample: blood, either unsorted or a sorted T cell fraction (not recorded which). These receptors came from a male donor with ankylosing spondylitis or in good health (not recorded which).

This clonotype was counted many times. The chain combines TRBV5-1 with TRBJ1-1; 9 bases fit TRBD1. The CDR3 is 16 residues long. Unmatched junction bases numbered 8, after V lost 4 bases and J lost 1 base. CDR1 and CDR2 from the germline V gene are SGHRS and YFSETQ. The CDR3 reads CASSVSQQGANTEAFF. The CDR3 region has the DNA TGCGCCAGCAGCGTTTCTCAACAGGGGGCGAACACTGAAGCTTTCTTT.

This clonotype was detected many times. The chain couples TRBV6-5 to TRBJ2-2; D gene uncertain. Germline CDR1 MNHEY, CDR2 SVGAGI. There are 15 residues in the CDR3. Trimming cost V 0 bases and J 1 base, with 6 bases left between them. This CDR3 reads CASSYSSGNTGELFF. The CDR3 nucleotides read TGTGCCAGCAGTTACTCGTCAGGGAACACCGGGGAGCTGTTTTTT.

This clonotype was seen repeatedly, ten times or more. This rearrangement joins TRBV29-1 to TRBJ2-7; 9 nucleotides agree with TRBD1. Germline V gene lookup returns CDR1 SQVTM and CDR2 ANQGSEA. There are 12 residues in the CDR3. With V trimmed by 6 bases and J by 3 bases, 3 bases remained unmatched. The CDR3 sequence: CSVGTGSYEQYF. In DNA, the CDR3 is TGCAGCGTAGGGACAGGGAGCTACGAGCAGTACTTC.

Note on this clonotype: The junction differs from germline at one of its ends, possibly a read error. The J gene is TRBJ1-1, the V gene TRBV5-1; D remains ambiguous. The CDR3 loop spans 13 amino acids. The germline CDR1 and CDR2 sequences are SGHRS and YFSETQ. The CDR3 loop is CASSLTSLTEAFF. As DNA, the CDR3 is TGCGCCAGTAGCTTGACGTCGCTGACTGAAGCTTTCTTT.

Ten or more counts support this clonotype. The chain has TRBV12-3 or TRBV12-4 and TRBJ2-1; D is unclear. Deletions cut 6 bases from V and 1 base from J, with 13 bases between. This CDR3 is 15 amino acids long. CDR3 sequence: CASRSTRGSYNEQFF. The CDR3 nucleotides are TGTGCCAGCAGGTCAACCCGTGGGTCCTACAATGAGCAGTTCTTC.

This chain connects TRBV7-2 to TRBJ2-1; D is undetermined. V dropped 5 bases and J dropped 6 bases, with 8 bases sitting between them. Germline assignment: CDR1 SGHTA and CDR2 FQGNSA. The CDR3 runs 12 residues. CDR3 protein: CASSATTNEQFF. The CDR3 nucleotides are TGTGCCAGCAGCGCAACCACCAATGAGCAGTTCTTC. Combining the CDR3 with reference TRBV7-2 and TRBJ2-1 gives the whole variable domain GAGVSQSPSNKVTEKGKDVELRCDPISGHTALYWYRQSLGQGLEFLIYFQGNSAPDKSGLPSDRFSAERTGGSVSTLTIQRTQQEDSAVYLCASSATTNEQFFGPGTRLTVL.

CDR3 sequence reads: CASSPWGTSGNSTDTQYF. The DNA for the CDR3 is TGTGCCAGCAGCCCGTGGGGGACTAGCGGAAATAGCACAGATACGCAGTATTTT. The V call is TRBV11-2, the J call TRBJ2-3; 11 bases align to TRBD2. Germline assignment: CDR1 SGHAT and CDR2 FQNNGV. The length of the CDR3 is 18 residues. J was trimmed by 0 bases and V by 5 bases; bases with no gene match: 10.

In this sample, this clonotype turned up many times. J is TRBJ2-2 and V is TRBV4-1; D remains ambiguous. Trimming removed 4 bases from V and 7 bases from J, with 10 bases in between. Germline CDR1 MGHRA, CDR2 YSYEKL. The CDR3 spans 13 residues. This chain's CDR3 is CASSPAPSGELFF. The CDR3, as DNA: TGCGCCAGCAGCCCCGCGCCGAGCGGGGAGCTGTTTTTT.

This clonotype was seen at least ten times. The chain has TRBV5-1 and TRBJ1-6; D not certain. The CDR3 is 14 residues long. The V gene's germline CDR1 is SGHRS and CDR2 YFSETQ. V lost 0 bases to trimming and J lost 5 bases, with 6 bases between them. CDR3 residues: CASSLDPDNSPLHF. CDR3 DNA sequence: TGCGCCAGCAGCTTGGACCCGGATAATTCACCCCTCCACTTT.

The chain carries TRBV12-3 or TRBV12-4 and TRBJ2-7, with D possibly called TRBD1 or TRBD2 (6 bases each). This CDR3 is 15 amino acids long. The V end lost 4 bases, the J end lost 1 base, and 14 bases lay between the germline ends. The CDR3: CASSWGRGGSYEQYF. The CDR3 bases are TGTGCCAGCAGTTGGGGCAGGGGAGGATCCTACGAGCAGTACTTC.

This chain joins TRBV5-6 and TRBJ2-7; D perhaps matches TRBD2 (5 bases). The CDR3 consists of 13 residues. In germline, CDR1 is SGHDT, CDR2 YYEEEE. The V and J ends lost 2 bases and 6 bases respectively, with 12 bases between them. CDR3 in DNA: TGTGCCAGCAGCTTAAGGAGGAGCGGCGAGCAGTACTTC. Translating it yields CASSLRRSGEQYF.

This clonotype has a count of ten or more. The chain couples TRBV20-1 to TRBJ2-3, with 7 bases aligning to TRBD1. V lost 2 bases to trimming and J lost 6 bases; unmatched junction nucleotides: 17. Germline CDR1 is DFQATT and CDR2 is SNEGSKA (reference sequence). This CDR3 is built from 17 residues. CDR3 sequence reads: CSARSSTGQTSRDTQYF. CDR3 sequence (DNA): TGCAGTGCTAGATCTTCTACGGGACAGACTTCGAGGGATACGCAGTATTTT.

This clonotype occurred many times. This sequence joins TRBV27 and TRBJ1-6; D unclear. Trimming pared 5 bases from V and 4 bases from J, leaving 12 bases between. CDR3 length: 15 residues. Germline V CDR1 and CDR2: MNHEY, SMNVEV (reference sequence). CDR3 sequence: CASSTEAGYNSPLHF. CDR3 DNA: TGTGCCAGCAGTACCGAGGCAGGATATAATTCACCCCTCCACTTT.

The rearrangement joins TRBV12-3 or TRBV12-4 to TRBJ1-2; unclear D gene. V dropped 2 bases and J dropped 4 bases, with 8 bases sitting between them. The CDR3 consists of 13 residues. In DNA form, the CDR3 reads TGTGCCAGCAGTTTATCCGTCAGCTATGGCTACACCTTC. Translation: CASSLSVSYGYTF.

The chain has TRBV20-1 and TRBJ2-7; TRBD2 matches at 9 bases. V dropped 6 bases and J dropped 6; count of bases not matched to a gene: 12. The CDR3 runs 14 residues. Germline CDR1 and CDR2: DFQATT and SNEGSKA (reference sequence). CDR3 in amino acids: CSAAVPGLAGEQYF. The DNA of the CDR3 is TGCAGTGCCGCCGTTCCGGGACTAGCCGGCGAGCAGTACTTC.

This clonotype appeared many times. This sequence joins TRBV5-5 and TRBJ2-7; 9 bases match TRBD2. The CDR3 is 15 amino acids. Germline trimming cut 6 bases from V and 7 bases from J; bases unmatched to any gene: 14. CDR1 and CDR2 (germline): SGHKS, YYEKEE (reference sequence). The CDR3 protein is CASNKREARWGEQYF. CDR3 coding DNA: TGTGCCAGCAATAAGCGGGAGGCACGTTGGGGGGAGCAGTACTTC. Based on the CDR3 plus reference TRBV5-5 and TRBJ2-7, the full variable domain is DAGVTQSPTHLIKTRGQQVTLRCSPISGHKSVSWYQQVLGQGPQFIFQYYEKEERGRGNFPDRFSARQFPNYSSELNVNALLLGDSALYLCASNKREARWGEQYFGPGTRLTVT.

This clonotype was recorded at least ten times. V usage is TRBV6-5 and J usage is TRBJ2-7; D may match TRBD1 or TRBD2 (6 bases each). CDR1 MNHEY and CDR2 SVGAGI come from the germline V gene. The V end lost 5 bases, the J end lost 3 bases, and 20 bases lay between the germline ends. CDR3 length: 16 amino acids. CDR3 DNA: TGTGCCAGCAGTCACGGAGGGGGGTCAGTCGTCTACGAGCAGTACTTC. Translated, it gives CASSHGGGSVVYEQYF.

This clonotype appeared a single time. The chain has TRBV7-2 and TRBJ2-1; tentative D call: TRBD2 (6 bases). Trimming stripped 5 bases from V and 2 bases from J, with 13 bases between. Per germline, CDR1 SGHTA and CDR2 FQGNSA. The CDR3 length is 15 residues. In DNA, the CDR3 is TGTGCCAGCAGCAGAACCGGGGAGGCCTACAATGAGCAGTTCTTC. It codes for CASSRTGEAYNEQFF. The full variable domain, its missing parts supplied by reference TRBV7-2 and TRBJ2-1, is GAGVSQSPSNKVTEKGKDVELRCDPISGHTALYWYRQSLGQGLEFLIYFQGNSAPDKSGLPSDRFSAERTGGSVSTLTIQRTQQEDSAVYLCASSRTGEAYNEQFFGPGTRLTVL.

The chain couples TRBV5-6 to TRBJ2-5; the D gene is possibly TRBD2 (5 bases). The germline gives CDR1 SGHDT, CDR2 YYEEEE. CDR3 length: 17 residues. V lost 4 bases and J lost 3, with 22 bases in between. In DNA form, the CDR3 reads TGTGCCAGCAGCCTCCGAGGGAGCGGAGCTTTTAAAGAGACCCAGTACTTC. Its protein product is CASSLRGSGAFKETQYF.

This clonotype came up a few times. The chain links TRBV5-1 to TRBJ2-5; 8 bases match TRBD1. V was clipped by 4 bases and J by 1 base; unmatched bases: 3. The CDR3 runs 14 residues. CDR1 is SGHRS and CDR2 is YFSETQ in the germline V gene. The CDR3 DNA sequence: TGCGCCAGCAGCAAGGGACAGGTCCAAGAGACCCAGTACTTC. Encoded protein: CASSKGQVQETQYF.

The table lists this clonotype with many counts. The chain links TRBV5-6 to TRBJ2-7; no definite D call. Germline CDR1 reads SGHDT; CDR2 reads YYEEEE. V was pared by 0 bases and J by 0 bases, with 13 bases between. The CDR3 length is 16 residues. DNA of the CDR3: TGTGCCAGCAGCTTGGATGGCCAGGCCAGCTCCTACGAGCAGTACTTC. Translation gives CASSLDGQASSYEQYF.

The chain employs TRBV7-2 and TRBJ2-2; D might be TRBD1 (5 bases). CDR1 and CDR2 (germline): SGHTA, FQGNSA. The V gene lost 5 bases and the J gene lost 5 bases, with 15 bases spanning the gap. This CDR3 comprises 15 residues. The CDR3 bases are TGTGCCAGCAGCCTTGCGGACATTTATACCGGGGAGCTGTTTTTT. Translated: CASSLADIYTGELFF.

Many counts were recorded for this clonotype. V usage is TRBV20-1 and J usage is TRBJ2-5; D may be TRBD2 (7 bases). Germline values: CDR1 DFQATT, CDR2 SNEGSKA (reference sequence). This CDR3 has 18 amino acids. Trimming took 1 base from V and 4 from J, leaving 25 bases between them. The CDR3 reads CSARVYPRPQGGGETQYF. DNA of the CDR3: TGCAGTGCTAGAGTCTACCCCCGGCCACAGGGAGGGGGAGAGACCCAGTACTTC.

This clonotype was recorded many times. CDR3 DNA sequence: TGTGCCAGCAGCCGAGCCAGCGGGAGGGCCGGCAATGAGCAGTTCTTC. It yields the protein CASSRASGRAGNEQFF. The J gene is TRBJ2-1, the V gene TRBV11-2, with 10 bases lining up with TRBD2. The CDR3 loop spans 16 amino acids. V dropped 5 bases and J dropped 6; count of bases not matched to a gene: 10. Per the germline V gene, CDR1 is SGHAT and CDR2 is FQNNGV.

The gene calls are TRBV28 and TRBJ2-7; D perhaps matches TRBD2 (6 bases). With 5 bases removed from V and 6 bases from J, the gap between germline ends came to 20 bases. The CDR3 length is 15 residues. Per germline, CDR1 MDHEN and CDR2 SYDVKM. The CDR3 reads CASSGRGWFGGEQYF. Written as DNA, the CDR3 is TGTGCCAGCAGTGGGCGGGGATGGTTTGGGGGCGAGCAGTACTTC. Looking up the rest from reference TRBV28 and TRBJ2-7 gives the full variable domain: DVKVTQSSRYLVKRTGEKVFLECVQDMDHENMFWYRQDPGLGLRLIYFSYDVKMKEKGDIPEGYSVSREKKERFSLILESASTNQTSMYLCASSGRGWFGGEQYFGPGTRLTVT.

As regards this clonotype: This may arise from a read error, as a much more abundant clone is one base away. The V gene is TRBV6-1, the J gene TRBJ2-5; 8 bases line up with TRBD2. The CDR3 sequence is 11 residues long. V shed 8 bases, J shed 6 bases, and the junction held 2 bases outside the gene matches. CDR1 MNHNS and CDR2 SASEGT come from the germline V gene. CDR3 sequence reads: CASRGGKTQYF. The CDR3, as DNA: TGTGCCAGCCGCGGGGGGAAGACCCAGTACTTC.

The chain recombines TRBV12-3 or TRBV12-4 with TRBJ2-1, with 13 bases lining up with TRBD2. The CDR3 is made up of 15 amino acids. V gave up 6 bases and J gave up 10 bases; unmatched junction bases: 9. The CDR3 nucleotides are TGTGCCAGCAGCCGTGGGACTAGCGGGGTGGGCGAGCAGTTCTTC. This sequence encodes CASSRGTSGVGEQFF.

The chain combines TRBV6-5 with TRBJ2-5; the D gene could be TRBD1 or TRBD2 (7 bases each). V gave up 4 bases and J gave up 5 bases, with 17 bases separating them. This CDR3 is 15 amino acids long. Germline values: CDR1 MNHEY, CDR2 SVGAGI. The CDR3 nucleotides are TGTGCCAGCAGTTCCCCCAGGGGGGGGGAGGAGACCCAGTACTTC. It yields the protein CASSSPRGGEETQYF.

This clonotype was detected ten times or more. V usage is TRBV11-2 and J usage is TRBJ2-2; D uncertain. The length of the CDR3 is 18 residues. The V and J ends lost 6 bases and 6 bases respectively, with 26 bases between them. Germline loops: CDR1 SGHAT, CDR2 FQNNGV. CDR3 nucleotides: TGTGCCAGCAGTCTTGCCCCGATAGTAGCCCGAGTGGCCGGGGAGCTGTTTTTT. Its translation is CASSLAPIVARVAGELFF.

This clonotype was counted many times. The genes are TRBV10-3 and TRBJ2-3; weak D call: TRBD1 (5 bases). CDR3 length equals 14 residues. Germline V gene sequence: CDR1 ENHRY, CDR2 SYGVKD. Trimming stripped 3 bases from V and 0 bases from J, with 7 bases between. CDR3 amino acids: CAISDDRSTDTQYF. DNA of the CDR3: TGTGCCATCAGTGACGACAGAAGCACAGATACGCAGTATTTT.

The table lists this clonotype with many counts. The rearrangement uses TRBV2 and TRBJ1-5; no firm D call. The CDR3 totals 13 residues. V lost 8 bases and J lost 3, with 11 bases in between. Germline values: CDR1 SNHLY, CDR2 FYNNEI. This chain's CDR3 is CASGSGFNQPQHF. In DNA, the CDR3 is TGTGCCAGCGGGAGCGGGTTCAATCAGCCCCAGCATTTT.